This entry concerns a single T cell receptor beta chain. Its target is unknown. Reverse transcription of roughly 0.45 to 1 ug RNA was performed with random hexamers. A multiplex approach, immunoSEQ multiplex PCR, amplified TCR beta CDR3 across 54 Vbeta and 13 Jbeta. TCRdb analysed the immunoSEQ multiplex PCR reads with MiXCR anew, one entry per CDR3 protein. This sample carries approximately 75,000 distinct CDR3 sequences, roughly 94% of them seen once, and the ten largest clones take roughly 0.24%. CDR1 SNHLY and CDR2 FYNNEI come from the germline V gene. CDR3 size: 11 residues. V shed 6 bases and J 12 bases; nucleotides not matched to a gene: 7. This specimen belongs to a study of CD8 T cells in Susac syndrome. Regarding the study as a whole: The study's TCR sequencing and HLA analysis covered a relatively small number of individuals, and the study acknowledged this.

CD8+ and CD4+ T cells circulating in blood were sequenced for TCR beta. It was negative isolation that provided the CD8+ and CD4+ T cells, whereas TEMRA cells were enriched by FACS. This clonotype was sampled from a human donor in good health. The chain recombines TRBV2 with TRBJ2-5, with 7 bases aligning to TRBD1. The sample taken for sequencing was CD8+ T cells from PBMCs. This CDR3 reads CASRVKDRKYF. As DNA, the CDR3 is TGTGCCAGCAGAGTCAAGGACAGGAAGTACTTC.